This record covers a single T cell receptor beta chain. Its antigen remains unidentified. This specimen comes from a study of post-analysis software for immune sequencing data. Regarding the study as a whole: With TRBV5-6, TRBV5-1 and TRBV20-1 included, 5 or 6 TRBV segments were more frequent in patients than in controls.

The authors incorporated unique molecular identifiers into the TCR beta cDNA libraries. TCRdb processed the PCR reads anew with MiXCR; each CDR3 protein has one entry. This repertoire shows about 200,000 distinct CDR3 sequences, 29% found once; its top ten account for about 3.4%. This CDR3 has 14 residues. Losses at the gene ends were 3 bases for V and 7 bases for J; bases not matched to a gene: 4. Looked up from germline, CDR1 is LNHDA and CDR2 is SQIVND (reference sequence). The TCR originated in a girl aged 2 to 17 with multiple sclerosis. The V call is TRBV19, the J call TRBJ2-1; 9 bases align to TRBD2. Sequences were obtained from blood. The CDR3 loop is CASSILAGANEQFF. DNA of the CDR3: TGTGCCAGTAGTATTTTAGCGGGAGCGAATGAGCAGTTCTTC. Full variable domain (missing parts from reference TRBV19 and TRBJ2-1): DGGITQSPKYLFRKEGQNVTLSCEQNLNHDAMYWYRQDPGQGLRLIYYSQIVNDFQKGDIAEGYSVSREKKESFPLTVTSAQKNPTAFYLCASSILAGANEQFFGPGTRLTVL.